These 2 T cell receptor beta chains were all obtained from the same sample, sequenced in a study of PD-1 blockade in classical Hodgkin lymphoma. Some clones are missing from TCRdb's copy, which holds only in-frame ones; the method was immunoSEQ multiplex PCR. The top ten clones hold 3% to 3.5% of a sample with about 44,000 clones, around 64% of them seen once. The time point is: cycle 4 day 1 (C4D1), after around six weeks of nivolumab. The patients all showed relapse after autologous stem cell transplantation, while their brentuximab vedotin exposure varied. The material sequenced was peripheral blood mononuclear cells (PBMCs), taken before the fourth cycle of nivolumab. The source is a human donor with classical Hodgkin lymphoma.

The rearrangement joins TRBV11-2 to TRBJ2-2; a possible D gene is TRBD2 (5 bases). V was cut by 0 bases and J by 7 bases, with 12 bases left in between. Per the germline V gene, CDR1 is SGHAT and CDR2 is FQNNGV. The CDR3 covers 15 residues. CDR3 region: CASSLDPSGIGELFF. CDR3 sequence (DNA): TGTGCCAGCAGCTTAGATCCGTCGGGGATCGGGGAGCTGTTTTTT.

The J gene is TRBJ2-5, the V gene TRBV19; no reliable D call. V lost 3 bases to trimming and J lost 5 bases, with 13 bases between them. The germline CDR1 and CDR2 sequences are LNHDA and SQIVND (reference sequence). This CDR3 contains 14 residues. The CDR3 coding sequence is TGTGCCAGTAGTATTGCTCTTAGGTGGGAGACCCAGTACTTC. This gives the protein CASSIALRWETQYF.